This note documents a single T cell receptor (beta chain) sequence. The same CDR3 can be traced to other DNA sequences in this sample. Per the authors' pipeline: Reference gene primer amplification yielded estimated nucleated cell counts. Produced via immunoSEQ multiplex PCR; TCRdb's table is partial and in-frame only. V and J calls and clone size come straight from that table; D and trimming were deduced from the DNA. The sample contains 250,000 or so clones, 70% to 90% of which appear only once. This entry belongs to a study of blood T cell repertoires in COVID-19. At the level of the study: Acute and convalescent COVID-19 specimens originated in the United States, Italy and Spain. From T cells, B-cell-depleted T cells, or PBMCs came the material, which was cDNA or gDNA.

The CDR3 contains 12 residues. CDR1 MNHEY and CDR2 SVGAGI come from the germline V gene. V dropped 6 bases and J dropped 5; count of bases not matched to a gene: 3. Source material: peripheral blood. J is TRBJ2-5 and V is TRBV6-5, with 7 bases matching TRBD1. This TCR derives from a woman between 40 and 55 years old who had recovered from COVID-19. The CDR3 region has the DNA TGTGCCAGCAGCCCCAGGGGGGAGACCCAGTACTTC. Protein sequence: CASSPRGETQYF.